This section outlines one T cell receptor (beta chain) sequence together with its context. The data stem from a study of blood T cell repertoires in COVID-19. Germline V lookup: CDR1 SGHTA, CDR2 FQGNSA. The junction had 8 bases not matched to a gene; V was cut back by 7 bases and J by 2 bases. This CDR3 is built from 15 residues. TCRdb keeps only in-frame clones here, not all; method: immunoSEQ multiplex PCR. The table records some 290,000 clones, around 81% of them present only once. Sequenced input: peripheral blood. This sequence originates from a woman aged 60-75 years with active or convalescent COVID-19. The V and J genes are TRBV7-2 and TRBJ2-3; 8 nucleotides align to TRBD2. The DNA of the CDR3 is TGTGCCAGCAATAATCGGGGGGGCGCCACAGATACGCAGTATTTT. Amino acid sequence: CASNNRGGATDTQYF. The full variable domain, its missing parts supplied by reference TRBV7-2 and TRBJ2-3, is GAGVSQSPSNKVTEKGKDVELRCDPISGHTALYWYRQSLGQGLEFLIYFQGNSAPDKSGLPSDRFSAERTGGSVSTLTIQRTQQEDSAVYLCASNNRGGATDTQYFGPGTRLTVL.